This TCR beta chain was retrieved from a study of shared clonotypes between healthy human individuals. This clone was recorded once. Sequencing was performed with immunoSEQ multiplex PCR; in TCRdb, only in-frame clones are kept and a portion is missing. In the table there are roughly 2.5 million clones, just over 90% of which are singletons. The CDR3 contains 14 residues. V shed 6 bases and J 9 bases; nucleotides not matched to a gene: 9. Per the germline V gene, CDR1 is ENHRY and CDR2 is SYGVKD. The chain joins TRBV10-3 to TRBJ2-7; 12 bases line up with TRBD1. This clonotype was sampled from a man in his late teens or twenties in good health. Sequencing was performed on naive CD4+ T cells sorted from blood. The subset is: CD45RA+ positively selected. The CDR3 DNA is TGTGCCATCAGGCCGGGACAGGGGGCGGTGGGGCAGTACTTC. Its protein is CAIRPGQGAVGQYF.